This TCR beta chain was retrieved from a study of T cells after yellow fever vaccination. UMIs were added to TCR cDNA along with a universal primer site when it was made by 5'RACE template switching. TCRdb reanalysed the 5' RACE reads using MiXCR and keeps one entry per CDR3 protein. The sample consists of under 600,000 distinct CDR3 sequences, roughly 13% of them appearing once. The sample holds many counts of this clonotype. V gave up 1 base and J gave up 4 bases, with 10 bases separating them. Germline values: CDR1 GTSNPN, CDR2 SVGIG (reference sequence). CDR3 length equals 13 residues. The sequences come from PBMCs, collected on the day of the yellow fever booster vaccination. The chain couples TRBV30 to TRBJ2-5; D unresolved. The sequence came from a man between 25 and 39 years old who received the YFV17D yellow fever vaccine. The CDR3 protein is CAWSGIARETQYF. The CDR3 DNA follows: TGTGCCTGGAGTGGTATAGCTCGAGAGACCCAGTACTTC.